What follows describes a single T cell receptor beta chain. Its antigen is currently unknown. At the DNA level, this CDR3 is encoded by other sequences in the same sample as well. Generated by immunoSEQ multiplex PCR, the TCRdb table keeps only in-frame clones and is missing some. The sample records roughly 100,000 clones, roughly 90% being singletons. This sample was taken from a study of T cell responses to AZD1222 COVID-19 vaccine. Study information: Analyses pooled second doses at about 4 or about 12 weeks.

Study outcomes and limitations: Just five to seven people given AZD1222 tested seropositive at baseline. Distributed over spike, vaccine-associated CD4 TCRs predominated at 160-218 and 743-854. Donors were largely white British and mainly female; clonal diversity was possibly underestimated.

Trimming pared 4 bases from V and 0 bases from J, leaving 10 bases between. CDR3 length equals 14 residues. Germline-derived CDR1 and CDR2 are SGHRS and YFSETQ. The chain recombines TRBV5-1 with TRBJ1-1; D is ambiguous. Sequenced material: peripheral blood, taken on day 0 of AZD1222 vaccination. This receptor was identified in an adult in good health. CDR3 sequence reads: CASSLDGLNTEAFF. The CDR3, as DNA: TGCGCCAGCAGCCTAGACGGGTTGAACACTGAAGCTTTCTTT.